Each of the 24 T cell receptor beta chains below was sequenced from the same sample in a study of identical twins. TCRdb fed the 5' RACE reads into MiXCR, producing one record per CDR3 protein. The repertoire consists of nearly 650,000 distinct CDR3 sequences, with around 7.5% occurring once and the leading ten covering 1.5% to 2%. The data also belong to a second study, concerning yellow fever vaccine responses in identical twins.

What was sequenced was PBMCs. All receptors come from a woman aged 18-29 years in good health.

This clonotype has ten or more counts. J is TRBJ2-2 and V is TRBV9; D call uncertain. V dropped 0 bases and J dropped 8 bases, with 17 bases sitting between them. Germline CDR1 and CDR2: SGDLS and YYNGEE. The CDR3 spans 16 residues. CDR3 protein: CASSVDLRIKAGELFF. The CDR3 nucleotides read TGTGCCAGCAGCGTAGATCTGCGGATTAAGGCTGGGGAGCTGTTTTTT.

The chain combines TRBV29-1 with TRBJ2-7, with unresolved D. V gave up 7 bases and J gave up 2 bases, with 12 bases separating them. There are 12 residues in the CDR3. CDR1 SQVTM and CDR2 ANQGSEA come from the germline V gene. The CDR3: CSGVPWAYEQYV. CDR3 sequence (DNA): TGCAGCGGCGTTCCCTGGGCCTACGAGCAGTACGTC.

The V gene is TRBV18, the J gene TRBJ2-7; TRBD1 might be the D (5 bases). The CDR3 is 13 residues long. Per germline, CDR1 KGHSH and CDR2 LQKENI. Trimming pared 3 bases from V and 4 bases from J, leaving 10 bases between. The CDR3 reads CASSPSTVYEQYF. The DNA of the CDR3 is TGTGCCAGCTCACCCTCGACAGTTTACGAGCAGTACTTC.

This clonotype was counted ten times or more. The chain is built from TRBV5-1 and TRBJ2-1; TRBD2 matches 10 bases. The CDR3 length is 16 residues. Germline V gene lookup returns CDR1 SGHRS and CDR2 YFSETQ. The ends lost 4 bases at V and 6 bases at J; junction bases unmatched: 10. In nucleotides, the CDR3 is TGCGCCAGCAGCAGGCCTAGCGGGGGACTCATCAATGAGCAGTTCTTC. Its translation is CASSRPSGGLINEQFF.

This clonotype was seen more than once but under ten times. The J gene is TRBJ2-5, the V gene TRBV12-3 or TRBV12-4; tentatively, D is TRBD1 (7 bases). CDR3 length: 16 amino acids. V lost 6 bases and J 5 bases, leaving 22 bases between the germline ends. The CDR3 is CASSPGGSGGWETQYF. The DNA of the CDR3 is TGTGCCAGCAGCCCCGGAGGGTCAGGGGGTTGGGAGACCCAGTACTTC.

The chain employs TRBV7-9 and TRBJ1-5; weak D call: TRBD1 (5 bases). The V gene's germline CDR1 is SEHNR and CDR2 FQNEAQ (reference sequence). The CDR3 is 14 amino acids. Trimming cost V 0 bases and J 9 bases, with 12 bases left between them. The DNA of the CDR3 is TGTGCCAGCAGCTTAGCAACCACGGGGGGGCCCCAGCATTTT. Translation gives CASSLATTGGPQHF.

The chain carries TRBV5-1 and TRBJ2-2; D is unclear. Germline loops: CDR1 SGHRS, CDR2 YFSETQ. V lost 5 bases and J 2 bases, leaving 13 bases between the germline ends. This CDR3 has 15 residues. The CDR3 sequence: CASSPSPDNTGELFF. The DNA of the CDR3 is TGCGCCAGCAGTCCATCCCCGGATAACACCGGGGAGCTGTTTTTT.

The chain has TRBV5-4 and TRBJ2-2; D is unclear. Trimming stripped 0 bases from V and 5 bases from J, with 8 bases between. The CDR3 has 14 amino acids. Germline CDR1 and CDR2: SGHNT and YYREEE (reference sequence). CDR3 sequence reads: CASSLASMTGELFF. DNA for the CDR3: TGTGCCAGCAGCTTGGCCAGTATGACCGGGGAGCTGTTTTTT. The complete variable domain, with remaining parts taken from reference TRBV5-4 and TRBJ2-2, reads ETGVTQSPTHLIKTRGQQVTLRCSSQSGHNTVSWYQQALGQGPQFIFQYYREEENGRGNFPPRFSGLQFPNYSSELNVNALELDDSALYLCASSLASMTGELFFGEGSRLTVL.

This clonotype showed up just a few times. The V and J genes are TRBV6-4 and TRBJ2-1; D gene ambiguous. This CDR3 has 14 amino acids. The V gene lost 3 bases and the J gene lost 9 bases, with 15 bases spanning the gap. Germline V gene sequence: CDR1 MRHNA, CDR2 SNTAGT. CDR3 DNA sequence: TGTGCCAGCAGTGAGTTGGAAGGTATCGGTGAGCAGTTCTTC. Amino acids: CASSELEGIGEQFF.

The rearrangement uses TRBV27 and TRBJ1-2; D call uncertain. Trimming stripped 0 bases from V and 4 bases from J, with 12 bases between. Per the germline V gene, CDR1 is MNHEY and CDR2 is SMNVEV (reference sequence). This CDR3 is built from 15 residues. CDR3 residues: CASSLSRSGTYGYTF. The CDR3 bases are TGTGCCAGCAGTTTATCCCGAAGTGGCACCTATGGCTACACCTTC.

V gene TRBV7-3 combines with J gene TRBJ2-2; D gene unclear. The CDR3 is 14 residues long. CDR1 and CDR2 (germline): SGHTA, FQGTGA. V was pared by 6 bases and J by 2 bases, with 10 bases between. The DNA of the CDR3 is TGTGCCAGCAGATCCGGGCCCAACACCGGGGAGCTGTTTTTT. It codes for CASRSGPNTGELFF.

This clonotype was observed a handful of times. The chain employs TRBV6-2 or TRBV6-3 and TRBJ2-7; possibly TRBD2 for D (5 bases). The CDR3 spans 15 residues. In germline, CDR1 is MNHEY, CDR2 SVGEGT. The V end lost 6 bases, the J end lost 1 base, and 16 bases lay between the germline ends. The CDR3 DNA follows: TGTGCCAGCAGCTCCCAGCGGAACCCTTCCTACGAGCAGTACTTC. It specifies CASSSQRNPSYEQYF.

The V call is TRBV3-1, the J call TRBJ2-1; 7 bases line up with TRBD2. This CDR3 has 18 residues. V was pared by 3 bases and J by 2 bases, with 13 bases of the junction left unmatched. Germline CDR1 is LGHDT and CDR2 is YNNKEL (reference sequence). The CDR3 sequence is CASSHKWMVGLAYNEQFF. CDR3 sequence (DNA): TGTGCCAGCAGCCATAAGTGGATGGTCGGACTAGCCTACAATGAGCAGTTCTTC.

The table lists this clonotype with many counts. The CDR3, as DNA: TGTGCCAGCAGCCAAGTGGGACTAGCGGTAGCCAAAAACATTCAGTACTTC. Its protein product is CASSQVGLAVAKNIQYF. This sequence joins TRBV3-1 and TRBJ2-4; TRBD2 aligns across 11 bases. The CDR3 has 17 residues. The germline gives CDR1 LGHDT, CDR2 YNNKEL (reference sequence). Unmatched junction bases numbered 2, after V lost 1 base and J lost 0 bases. The full variable domain, rest sourced from reference TRBV3-1 and TRBJ2-4, is DTAVSQTPKYLVTQMGNDKSIKCEQNLGHDTMYWYKQDSKKFLKIMFSYNNKELIINETVPNRFSPKSPDKAHLNLHINSLELGDSAVYFCASSQVGLAVAKNIQYFGAGTRLSVL.

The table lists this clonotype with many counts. CDR3 sequence reads: CASSPRDGGHEKLFF. For the CDR3, the DNA is TGTGCCAGCAGCCCCCGGGACGGCGGGCATGAAAAACTGTTTTTT. The chain carries TRBV12-3 or TRBV12-4 and TRBJ1-4; tentative D call: TRBD1 (5 bases). Between the trimmed V and J ends, which lost 6 bases and 6 bases, there was a span of 17 bases. This CDR3 contains 15 residues.

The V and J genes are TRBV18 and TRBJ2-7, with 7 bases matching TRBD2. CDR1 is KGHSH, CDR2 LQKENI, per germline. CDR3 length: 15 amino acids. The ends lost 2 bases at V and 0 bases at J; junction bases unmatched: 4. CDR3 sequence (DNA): TGTGCCAGCTCACCAGAGACGGGGGGCTCCTACGAGCAGTACTTC. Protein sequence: CASSPETGGSYEQYF.

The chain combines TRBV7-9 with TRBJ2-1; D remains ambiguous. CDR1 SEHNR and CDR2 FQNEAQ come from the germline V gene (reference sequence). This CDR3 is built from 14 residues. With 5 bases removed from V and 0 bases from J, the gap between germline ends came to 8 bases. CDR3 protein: CASSLMSSYNEQFF. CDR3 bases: TGTGCCAGCAGCCTTATGAGCTCCTACAATGAGCAGTTCTTC.

The CDR3 coding sequence is TGTGCCAGCAGCTTATCAAGCGATACGAGCTCCTACGAGCAGTACGTC. It yields the protein CASSLSSDTSSYEQYV. V usage is TRBV7-8 and J usage is TRBJ2-7; D gene ambiguous. The CDR3 consists of 16 residues. The germline gives CDR1 SGHVS, CDR2 FQNEAQ. V dropped 2 bases and J dropped 0 bases, with 14 bases sitting between them.

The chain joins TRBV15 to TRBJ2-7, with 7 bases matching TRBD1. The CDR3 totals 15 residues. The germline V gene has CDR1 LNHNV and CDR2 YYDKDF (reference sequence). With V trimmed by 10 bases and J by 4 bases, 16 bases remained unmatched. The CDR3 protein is CAISSNRGASYEQYF. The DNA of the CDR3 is TGTGCCATCTCGAGCAACAGGGGCGCGAGTTACGAGCAGTACTTC.

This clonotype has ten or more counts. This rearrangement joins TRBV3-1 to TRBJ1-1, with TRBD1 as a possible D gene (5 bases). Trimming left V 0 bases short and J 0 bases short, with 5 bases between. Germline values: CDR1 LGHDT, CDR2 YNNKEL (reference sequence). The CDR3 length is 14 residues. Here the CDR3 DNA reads TGTGCCAGCAGCCAAGACAGGGTGAACACTGAAGCTTTCTTT. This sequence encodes CASSQDRVNTEAFF.

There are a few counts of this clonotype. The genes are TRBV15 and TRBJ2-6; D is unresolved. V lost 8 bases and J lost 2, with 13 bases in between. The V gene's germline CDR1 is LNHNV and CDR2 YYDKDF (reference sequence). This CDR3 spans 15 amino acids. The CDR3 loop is CATSPVPPGANVLTF. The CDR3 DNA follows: TGTGCCACCTCTCCGGTTCCCCCTGGGGCCAACGTCCTGACTTTC.

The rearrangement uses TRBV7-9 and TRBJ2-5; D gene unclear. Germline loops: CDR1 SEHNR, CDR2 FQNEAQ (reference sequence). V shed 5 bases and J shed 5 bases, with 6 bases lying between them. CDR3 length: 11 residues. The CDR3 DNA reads TGTGCCAGCAGCGACGTGGAGACCCAGTACTTC. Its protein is CASSDVETQYF. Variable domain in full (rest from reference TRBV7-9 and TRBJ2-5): DTGVSQNPRHKITKRGQNVTFRCDPISEHNRLYWYRQTLGQGPEFLTYFQNEAQLEKSRLLSDRFSAERPKGSFSTLEIQRTEQGDSAMYLCASSDVETQYFGPGTRLLVL.

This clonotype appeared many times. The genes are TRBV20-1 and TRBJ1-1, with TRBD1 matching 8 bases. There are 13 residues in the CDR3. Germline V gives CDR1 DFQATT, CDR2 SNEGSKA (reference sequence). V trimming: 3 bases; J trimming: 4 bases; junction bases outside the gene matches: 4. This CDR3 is CSASDRGGTEAFF. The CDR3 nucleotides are TGCAGTGCTAGCGACAGGGGTGGCACTGAAGCTTTCTTT.

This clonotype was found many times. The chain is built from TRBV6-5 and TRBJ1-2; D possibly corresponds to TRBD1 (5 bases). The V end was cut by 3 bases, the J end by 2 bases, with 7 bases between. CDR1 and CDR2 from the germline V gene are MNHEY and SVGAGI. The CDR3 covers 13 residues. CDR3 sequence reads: CASSYQGNYGYTF. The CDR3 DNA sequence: TGTGCCAGCAGTTATCAGGGAAACTATGGCTACACCTTC.